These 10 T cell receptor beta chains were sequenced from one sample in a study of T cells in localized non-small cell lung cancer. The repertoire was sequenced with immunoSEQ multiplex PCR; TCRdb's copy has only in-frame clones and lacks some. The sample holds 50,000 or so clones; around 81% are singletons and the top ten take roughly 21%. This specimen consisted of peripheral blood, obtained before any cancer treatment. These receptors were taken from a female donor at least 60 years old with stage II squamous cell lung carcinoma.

The CDR3 is CASSYSRHPNTEAFF. The CDR3 nucleotides read TGTGCCAGCAGTTACTCGAGACACCCGAACACTGAAGCTTTCTTT. The J gene is TRBJ1-1, the V gene TRBV6-5; D is uncertain. Trimming took off 0 bases at V and 1 base at J, with 9 bases between the two ends. The CDR3 has 15 residues. Germline-derived CDR1 and CDR2 are MNHEY and SVGAGI.

The CDR3 protein is CASSQSLGDTDTQYF. The DNA of the CDR3 is TGCGCCAGCAGCCAATCCCTAGGCGACACAGATACGCAGTATTTT. The genes are TRBV4-3 and TRBJ2-3; no clear D. This CDR3 region has 15 residues. Germline assignment: CDR1 LGHNA and CDR2 YSLEER. Trimming removed 2 bases from V and 2 bases from J, with 11 bases in between.

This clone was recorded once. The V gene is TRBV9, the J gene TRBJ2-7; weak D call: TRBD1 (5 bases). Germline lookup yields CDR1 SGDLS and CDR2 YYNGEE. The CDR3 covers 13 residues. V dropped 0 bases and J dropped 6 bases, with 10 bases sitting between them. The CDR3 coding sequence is TGTGCCAGCAGCGTAGGGGGCACGGGCGAGCAGTACTTC. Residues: CASSVGGTGEQYF.

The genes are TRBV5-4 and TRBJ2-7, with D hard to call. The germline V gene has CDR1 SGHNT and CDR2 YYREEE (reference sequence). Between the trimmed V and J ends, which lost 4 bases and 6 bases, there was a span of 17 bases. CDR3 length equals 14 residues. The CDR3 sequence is CASSPLYPSGEQYF. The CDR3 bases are TGTGCCAGCAGCCCTTTATACCCCTCGGGCGAGCAGTACTTC.

CDR3 sequence (DNA): TGTGCCAGCAGCAACAGCGGGGGGGCAACCAAAAACATTCAGTACTTC. Protein sequence: CASSNSGGATKNIQYF. The V and J genes are TRBV21-1 and TRBJ2-4; the D call TRBD2 from the table was never checked on the DNA. TRBV21-1 counts as a pseudogene. This CDR3 spans 16 amino acids.

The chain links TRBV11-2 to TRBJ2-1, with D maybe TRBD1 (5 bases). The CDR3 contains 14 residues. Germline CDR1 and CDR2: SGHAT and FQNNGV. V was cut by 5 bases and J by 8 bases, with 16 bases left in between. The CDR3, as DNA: TGTGCCAGCAGCCGCGACACAAGGGGCCATGAGCAGTTCTTC. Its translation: CASSRDTRGHEQFF.

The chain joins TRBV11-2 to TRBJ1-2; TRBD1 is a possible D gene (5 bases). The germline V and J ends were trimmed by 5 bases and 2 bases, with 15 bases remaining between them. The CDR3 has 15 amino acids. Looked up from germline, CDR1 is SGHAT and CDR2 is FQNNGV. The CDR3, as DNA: TGTGCCAGCAGCAAAACCGGGACTGAGAACTATGGCTACACCTTC. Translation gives CASSKTGTENYGYTF.

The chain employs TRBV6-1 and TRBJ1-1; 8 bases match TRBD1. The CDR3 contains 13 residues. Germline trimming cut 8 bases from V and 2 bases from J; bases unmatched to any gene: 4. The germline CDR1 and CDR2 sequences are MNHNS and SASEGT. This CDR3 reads CASSRGPNTEAFF. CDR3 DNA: TGTGCCAGCTCCAGGGGGCCAAACACTGAAGCTTTCTTT.

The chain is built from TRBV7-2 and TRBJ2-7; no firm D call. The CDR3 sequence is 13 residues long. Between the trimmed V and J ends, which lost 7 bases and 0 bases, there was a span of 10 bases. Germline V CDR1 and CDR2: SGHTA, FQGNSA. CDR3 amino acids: CASTSFVSYEQYF. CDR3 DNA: TGTGCCAGCACCAGCTTTGTCTCCTACGAGCAGTACTTC.

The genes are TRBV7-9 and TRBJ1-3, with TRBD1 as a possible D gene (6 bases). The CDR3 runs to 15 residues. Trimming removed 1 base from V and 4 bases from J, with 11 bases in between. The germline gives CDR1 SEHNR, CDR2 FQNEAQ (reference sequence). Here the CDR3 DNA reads TGTGCCAGCAGCTTAGGAGCGGGGGGCGGAAACACCATATATTTT. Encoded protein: CASSLGAGGGNTIYF.